These 23 T cell receptor beta chains share one sample of origin, sequenced in a study of OX40 agonist ivuxolimab in advanced cancers. TCRdb keeps only in-frame clones here, not all; method: immunoSEQ multiplex PCR. Of 65,000 to 75,000 clones listed, more than 85% were seen once; the top ten hold less than 0.55%. The material was CD4+ or CD8+ T cells sorted from blood, obtained in a trial of the OX40 agonist ivuxolimab. These receptors were obtained from an adult with an advanced solid tumor such as melanoma, head and neck, liver or kidney cancer.

This chain uses TRBV14 with TRBJ1-1; TRBD1 agrees at 7 bases. CDR1 is SGHDN and CDR2 is FVKESK in the germline V gene. The ends lost 0 bases at V and 5 bases at J; junction bases unmatched: 9. The CDR3 extends over 16 amino acids. The CDR3 DNA reads as TGTGCCAGCAGCCAAGACTTGAAGGGGGCGAGGACTGAAGCTTTCTTT. Encoded protein: CASSQDLKGARTEAFF.

The J gene is TRBJ2-7, the V gene TRBV11-3; 9 nucleotides align to TRBD1. The germline V gene encodes CDR1 SGHNT and CDR2 YENEEA. The CDR3 has 17 residues. The V gene end was trimmed by 1 base and the J gene end by 6 bases; junction bases not matched to a gene: 13. The chain's CDR3 is CASSLAGPGTGLGEQYF. The CDR3 DNA follows: TGTGCCAGCAGCTTAGCCGGTCCGGGGACAGGGCTAGGCGAGCAGTACTTC. Using reference TRBV11-3 and TRBJ2-7 for the parts outside the CDR3, the full variable domain is EAGVVQSPRYKIIEKKQPVAFWCNPISGHNTLYWYLQNLGQGPELLIRYENEEAVDDSQLPKDRFSAERLKGVDSTLKIQPAELGDSAVYLCASSLAGPGTGLGEQYFGPGTRLTVT.

This chain connects TRBV10-3 to TRBJ2-5; D could derive from TRBD1 or TRBD2 (5 bases each). The tail of the sequence fits TRBJ2-7 better, so the J call may be wrong. CDR1 is ENHRY and CDR2 is SYGVKD in the germline V gene. This CDR3 region has 11 residues. The CDR3 spells CAISGGTEQYF. The CDR3, as DNA: TGTGCCATCAGTGGAGGGACCGAGCAGTACTTC.

V gene TRBV4-1 combines with J gene TRBJ2-5, with 8 nucleotides matching TRBD2. CDR3 length: 15 amino acids. The J segment lost 3 bases and the V segment lost 0 bases, leaving 3 bases of the junction unmatched. Germline V gene lookup returns CDR1 MGHRA and CDR2 YSYEKL. CDR3 residues: CASSQDGAGEETQYF. In DNA, the CDR3 is TGCGCCAGCAGCCAAGACGGAGCGGGAGAAGAGACCCAGTACTTC.

The chain employs TRBV30 and TRBJ2-7, with 7 positions matching TRBD1. The CDR3 loop spans 14 amino acids. Trimming took 3 bases from V and 3 from J; bases not matched to a gene: 8. Germline CDR1 GTSNPN, CDR2 SVGIG (reference sequence). CDR3 DNA: TGTGCCTGGAGCCCCAATGGGGACAGCTACGAGCAGTACTTC. It translates to CAWSPNGDSYEQYF.

The chain combines TRBV19 with TRBJ1-5; 9 positions agree with TRBD1. Trimming took 4 bases from V and 0 from J; bases not matched to a gene: 1. The length of the CDR3 is 15 residues. Germline assignment: CDR1 LNHDA and CDR2 SQIVND (reference sequence). CDR3: CASSKGQGSNQPQHF. The CDR3 DNA is TGTGCCAGTAGTAAGGGACAGGGTAGCAATCAGCCCCAGCATTTT.

The chain employs TRBV7-2 and TRBJ2-5; 13 bases line up with TRBD2. The ends lost 3 bases at V and 5 bases at J; junction bases unmatched: 9. This CDR3 has 17 amino acids. Germline V gene lookup returns CDR1 SGHTA and CDR2 FQGNSA. CDR3 region: CASSLTGTSGREETQYF. As DNA, the CDR3 is TGTGCCAGCAGCTTGACGGGAACTAGCGGGAGGGAGGAGACCCAGTACTTC.

This rearrangement joins TRBV11-3 to TRBJ1-2; D not resolved. V was shortened by 1 base and J by 8 bases, with 14 bases between the two germline ends. Per germline, CDR1 SGHNT and CDR2 YENEEA. CDR3 length: 14 residues. This chain's CDR3 is CASSLGTGDDGYTF. In nucleotides, the CDR3 is TGTGCCAGCAGCTTAGGGACCGGGGATGACGGCTACACCTTC.

The chain is built from TRBV28 and TRBJ1-1; a weak D match, TRBD1 (6 bases). CDR1 MDHEN and CDR2 SYDVKM come from the germline V gene. The CDR3 totals 13 residues. Trimming removed 6 bases at V and 10 bases at J, with 18 bases between. Written as DNA, the CDR3 is TGTGCCAGCAGGCCGTCGAATGGGGGGCCAGCTTTCTTT. Translation gives CASRPSNGGPAFF.

The chain uses TRBV5-1 and TRBJ1-1; 7 bases agree with TRBD1. There are 15 residues in the CDR3. With V trimmed by 2 bases and J by 7 bases, 11 bases remained unmatched. The germline CDR1 and CDR2 sequences are SGHRS and YFSETQ. CDR3 sequence: CASSLDRVDLGEAFF. CDR3 bases: TGCGCCAGCAGCTTAGACAGGGTTGACCTCGGTGAAGCTTTCTTT.

This clone has only one observation. V is TRBV6-7 and J is TRBJ2-1; 11 nucleotides agree with TRBD2. TRBV6-7 is an open reading frame, and its role is uncertain. The CDR3 consists of 19 residues. With 2 bases clipped from V and 0 bases from J, the junction kept 9 bases outside the gene matches. For the CDR3, the DNA is TGTGCCAGCAGTTACGAGGGGACTAGCGGACCCAGCTCCTACAATGAGCAGTTCTTC. Its protein is CASSYEGTSGPSSYNEQFF.

The J gene is TRBJ2-2, the V gene TRBV19, with 9 bases matching TRBD2. CDR1 is LNHDA, CDR2 SQIVND, per germline (reference sequence). CDR3 length: 14 amino acids. Germline trimming cut 6 bases from V and 1 base from J; bases unmatched to any gene: 0. The CDR3 loop reads CASRLAGNTGELFF. The CDR3 DNA sequence: TGTGCCAGTAGACTAGCGGGGAACACCGGGGAGCTGTTTTTT.

The rearrangement joins TRBV6-6 to TRBJ2-7, with 12 positions matching TRBD1. Losses at the gene ends were 4 bases for V and 6 bases for J; bases not matched to a gene: 10. The V gene's germline CDR1 is MNHNY and CDR2 SVGAGI (reference sequence). The CDR3 is made up of 16 amino acids. CDR3 DNA sequence: TGTGCCAGCAGTTTACCCGGGACAGGGGGCGAAGGCGAGCAGTACTTC. Encoded protein: CASSLPGTGGEGEQYF.

This chain links TRBV7-2 with TRBJ2-3; 14 bases are a match to TRBD2. The CDR3 length is 19 residues. V was pared by 4 bases and J by 0 bases, with 9 bases of the junction left unmatched. Germline CDR1 and CDR2: SGHTA and FQGNSA. The CDR3 region is CASSSPLTSGRGSTDTQYF. The CDR3 region has the DNA TGTGCCAGCAGCTCCCCTCTGACTAGCGGGAGGGGGAGCACAGATACGCAGTATTTT.

This clone was found once. The rearrangement uses TRBV13 and TRBJ1-1, with D possibly matching TRBD1 (6 bases). In germline, CDR1 is PRHDT, CDR2 FYEKMQ (reference sequence). CDR3 size: 17 residues. The V and J ends lost 7 bases and 1 base respectively, with 22 bases between them. The CDR3 DNA follows: TGTGCCAGCACCAGGGGAACTACAGGTTCGGGGAACACTGAAGCTTTCTTT. It specifies CASTRGTTGSGNTEAFF.

V and J are TRBV19 and TRBJ2-2; 7 bases map to TRBD2. The CDR3 is made up of 15 amino acids. Germline loops: CDR1 LNHDA, CDR2 SQIVND (reference sequence). Trimming removed 6 bases from V and 1 base from J; junction bases left unmatched: 5. The CDR3 nucleotides read TGTGCCAGTAGGCATAGCGGGCGGAACACCGGGGAGCTGTTTTTT. The encoded protein is CASRHSGRNTGELFF.

The chain employs TRBV11-2 and TRBJ1-2; 9 bases align to TRBD1. J gave up 7 bases and V 5 bases, and 5 bases lay outside the gene matches. The CDR3 covers 13 residues. Germline CDR1 reads SGHAT; CDR2 reads FQNNGV. CDR3 bases: TGTGCCAGCAGCCCACAGGGGGCAGGTGGCTACACCTTC. Its translation: CASSPQGAGGYTF. Full variable domain (remainder filled in from reference TRBV11-2 and TRBJ1-2): EAGVAQSPRYKIIEKRQSVAFWCNPISGHATLYWYQQILGQGPKLLIQFQNNGVVDDSQLPKDRFSAERLKGVDSTLKIQPAKLEDSAVYLCASSPQGAGGYTFGSGTRLTVV.

V usage is TRBV18 and J usage is TRBJ2-5; 7 bases line up with TRBD1. The ends lost 2 bases at V and 5 bases at J; junction bases unmatched: 5. The CDR3 is 14 residues long. CDR1 and CDR2 from the germline V gene are KGHSH and LQKENI. For the CDR3, the DNA is TGTGCCAGCTCACCAACAGGGGTACAGGAGACCCAGTACTTC. This codes for CASSPTGVQETQYF.

This clone was observed a few times. The V gene is TRBV5-6, the J gene TRBJ1-3; TRBD1 aligns across 8 bases. Germline V lookup: CDR1 SGHDT, CDR2 YYEEEE. The CDR3 sequence is 16 residues long. V lost 6 bases to trimming and J lost 4 bases; unmatched junction nucleotides: 12. The CDR3 here is CASTMDRALAGNTIYF. Written as DNA, the CDR3 is TGTGCCAGCACCATGGACAGGGCCCTCGCGGGAAACACCATATATTTT.

This chain uses TRBV21-1 with TRBJ2-2; the tabulated D call, TRBD1, remains unverified against the DNA. TRBV21-1 is a pseudogene. The CDR3 is 18 residues long. CDR3: CASSIPILGQRVSGELFF. The CDR3 region has the DNA TGTGCCAGCAGCATACCTATTCTAGGACAGAGGGTAAGCGGGGAGCTGTTTTTT.

The DNA for the CDR3 is TGCGCCAGCGGACCCCACTACGAGCAGTACTTC. Protein sequence: CASGPHYEQYF. The chain is built from TRBV10-1 and TRBJ2-7; no definite D call. Trimming removed 8 bases from V and 3 bases from J, with 8 bases in between. The CDR3 spans 11 residues. CDR1 WNHNN and CDR2 SYGVQD come from the germline V gene (reference sequence).

This rearrangement joins TRBV6-4 to TRBJ2-7; 7 bases are a match to TRBD1. This CDR3 contains 16 residues. Germline V lookup: CDR1 MRHNA, CDR2 SNTAGT. Losses at the gene ends were 6 bases for V and 2 bases for J; bases not matched to a gene: 13. Here the CDR3 reads CASSQTATGSAYEQYF. The CDR3 region has the DNA TGTGCCAGCAGCCAAACAGCGACAGGGTCCGCCTACGAGCAGTACTTC.

The chain has TRBV10-3 and TRBJ1-1, with D tentatively TRBD1 (5 bases). The germline V and J ends were trimmed by 2 bases and 6 bases, with 7 bases remaining between them. Germline lookup yields CDR1 ENHRY and CDR2 SYGVKD. The CDR3 sequence is 12 residues long. Here the CDR3 reads CAISEGQSEAFF. CDR3 nucleotides: TGTGCCATCAGTGAGGGACAATCTGAAGCTTTCTTT.